One sample yielded the 6 T cell receptor beta chains listed below, sequenced in a study of T cell responses to AZD1222 COVID-19 vaccine. The method was immunoSEQ multiplex PCR; TCRdb's version includes in-frame clones alone and lacks a portion of them. Of more than 95,000 clones in the sample, approximately 89% were seen once. The material sequenced was peripheral blood, taken 28 days after the second dose of the MenACWY control vaccine. Receptors were obtained from an adult who received the MenACWY meningococcal vaccine as a control.

This chain connects TRBV18 to TRBJ1-1, with 7 bases fitting TRBD1. Germline assignment: CDR1 KGHSH and CDR2 LQKENI. This CDR3 is 15 amino acids long. The ends lost 1 base at V and 3 bases at J; junction bases unmatched: 5. CDR3 DNA: TGTGCCAGCTCACCACAGACAGGGAGGTACACTGAAGCTTTCTTT. This encodes CASSPQTGRYTEAFF.

CDR3 DNA sequence: TGTGCCAGCAGTGGGGGCAGGGACTACGAGCAGTACTTC. Its translation: CASSGGRDYEQYF. The chain is built from TRBV19 and TRBJ2-7; tentatively, D is TRBD1 (6 bases). The CDR3 is 13 residues long. Trimming took off 9 bases at V and 3 bases at J, with 15 bases between the two ends. Germline lookup yields CDR1 LNHDA and CDR2 SQIVND (reference sequence). Full variable domain (outside the CDR3, taken from reference TRBV19 and TRBJ2-7): DGGITQSPKYLFRKEGQNVTLSCEQNLNHDAMYWYRQDPGQGLRLIYYSQIVNDFQKGDIAEGYSVSREKKESFPLTVTSAQKNPTAFYLCASSGGRDYEQYFGPGTRLTVT.

The chain joins TRBV28 to TRBJ1-5, with D unclear. V lost 5 bases and J lost 3, with 20 bases in between. The CDR3 is 17 amino acids. The germline CDR1 and CDR2 sequences are MDHEN and SYDVKM. CDR3 in DNA: TGTGCCAGCAGTCTGGCCCGACAAAGCCACTTCAATCAGCCCCAGCATTTT. The encoded protein is CASSLARQSHFNQPQHF. The variable domain in full, completed from reference TRBV28 and TRBJ1-5, reads DVKVTQSSRYLVKRTGEKVFLECVQDMDHENMFWYRQDPGLGLRLIYFSYDVKMKEKGDIPEGYSVSREKKERFSLILESASTNQTSMYLCASSLARQSHFNQPQHFGDGTRLSIL.

The rearrangement uses TRBV7-2 and TRBJ1-5; tentative D call: TRBD1 (6 bases). Between the trimmed V and J ends, which lost 1 base and 0 bases, there was a span of 7 bases. From germline, CDR1 is SGHTA and CDR2 FQGNSA. This CDR3 has 15 residues. In nucleotides, the CDR3 is TGTGCCAGCAGCTTAGGGACAGATAGCAATCAGCCCCAGCATTTT. Protein: CASSLGTDSNQPQHF.

The chain links TRBV7-9 to TRBJ2-5, with TRBD1 identical over 7 bases. The CDR3 runs 16 residues. V shed 1 base and J 4 bases; nucleotides not matched to a gene: 9. Germline CDR1 reads SEHNR; CDR2 reads FQNEAQ (reference sequence). The CDR3 loop is CASSLVEGASGETQYF. The CDR3 nucleotides are TGTGCCAGCAGCTTAGTAGAGGGGGCCTCGGGAGAGACCCAGTACTTC.

The J gene is TRBJ1-5, the V gene TRBV6-2 or TRBV6-3, with a possible D match to TRBD1 (5 bases). The V end was cut by 2 bases, the J end by 6 bases, with 8 bases between. The CDR3 runs to 13 residues. CDR1 is MNHEY and CDR2 is SVGEGT in the germline V gene. Here the CDR3 DNA reads TGTGCCAGCAGTTACAAGGGGAGTCAGCCCCAGCATTTT. Its protein is CASSYKGSQPQHF.